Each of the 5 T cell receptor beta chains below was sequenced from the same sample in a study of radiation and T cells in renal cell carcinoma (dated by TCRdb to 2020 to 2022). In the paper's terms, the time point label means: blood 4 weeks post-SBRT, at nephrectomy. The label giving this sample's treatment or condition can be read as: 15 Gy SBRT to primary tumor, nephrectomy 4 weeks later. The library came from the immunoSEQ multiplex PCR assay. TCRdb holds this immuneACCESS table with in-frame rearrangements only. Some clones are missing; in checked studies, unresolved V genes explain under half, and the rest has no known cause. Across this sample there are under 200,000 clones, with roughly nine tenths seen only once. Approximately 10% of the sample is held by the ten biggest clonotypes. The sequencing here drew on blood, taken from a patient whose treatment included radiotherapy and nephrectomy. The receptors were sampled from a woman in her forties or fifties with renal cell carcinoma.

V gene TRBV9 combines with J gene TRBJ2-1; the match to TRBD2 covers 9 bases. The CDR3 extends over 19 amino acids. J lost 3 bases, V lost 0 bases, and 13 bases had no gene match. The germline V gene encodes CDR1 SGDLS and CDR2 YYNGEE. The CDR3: CASSVATGAGLADYNEQFF. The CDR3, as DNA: TGTGCCAGCAGCGTAGCTACGGGAGCGGGACTAGCAGACTACAATGAGCAGTTCTTC.

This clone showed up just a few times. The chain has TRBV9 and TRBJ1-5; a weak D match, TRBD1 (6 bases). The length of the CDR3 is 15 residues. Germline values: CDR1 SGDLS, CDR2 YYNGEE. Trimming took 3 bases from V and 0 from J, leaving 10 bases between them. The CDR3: CASSAGQYSNQPQHF. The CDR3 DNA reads TGTGCCAGCAGCGCCGGACAGTATAGCAATCAGCCCCAGCATTTT.

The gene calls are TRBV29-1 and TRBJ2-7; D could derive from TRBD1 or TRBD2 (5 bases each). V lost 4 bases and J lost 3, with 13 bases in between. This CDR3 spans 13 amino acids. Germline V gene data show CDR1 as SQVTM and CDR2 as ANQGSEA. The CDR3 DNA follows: TGCAGCGTTGGTGGACCTGGGGGCTACGAGCAGTACTTC. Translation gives CSVGGPGGYEQYF.

DNA of the CDR3: TGCGCCAGCAGCCAATTCCGGGGGGGCGCAGAAAACATTCAGTACTTC. This encodes CASSQFRGGAENIQYF. The chain recombines TRBV4-1 with TRBJ2-4; TRBD2 agrees at 8 bases. Per germline, CDR1 MGHRA and CDR2 YSYEKL. V was clipped by 2 bases and J by 5 bases; unmatched bases: 8. The length of the CDR3 is 16 residues.

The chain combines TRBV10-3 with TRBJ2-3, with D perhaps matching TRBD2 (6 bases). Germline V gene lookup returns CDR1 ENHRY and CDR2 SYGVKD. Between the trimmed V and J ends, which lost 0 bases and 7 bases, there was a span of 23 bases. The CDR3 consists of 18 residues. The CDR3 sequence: CAISESKGGVTSGNTQYF. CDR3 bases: TGTGCCATCAGTGAGTCGAAAGGCGGGGTCACCTCCGGGAATACGCAGTATTTT.